The clone carrying this T cell receptor beta chain was counted a few times. The antigen is not known. TCRdb reanalysed the 5' RACE reads using MiXCR and keeps one entry per CDR3 protein. The profile shows about 260,000 distinct CDR3 sequences, roughly 7% of them singletons. This record comes from a study of identical twins. Study-level findings and limits: A cross-sectional statistical analysis, not follow-up of the same donors, supported the conclusions.

These data also formed part of another study, on yellow fever vaccine responses in identical twins.

The clonotype was recovered from a young woman in good health. Sample: memory (CD45RO+) T cells sorted from blood.

The DNA of the CDR3 is TGTGCCAGCAGCTTCTCTAGCGGGAGGGCCAACGGGGAGCTGTTTTTT. Translated: CASSFSSGRANGELFF. V gene TRBV7-2 combines with J gene TRBJ2-2, with 12 bases fitting TRBD2. Looked up from germline, CDR1 is SGHTA and CDR2 is FQGNSA. CDR3 length: 16 amino acids. The junction had 6 bases not matched to a gene; V was cut back by 3 bases and J by 7 bases.